This T cell receptor beta chain comes out of a study of OX40 agonist ivuxolimab in advanced cancers. The overall study: Of the participants, around 43% had some prior anti-PD-1, anti-PD-L1 or anti-CTLA-4 therapy, which was allowed. Partial response was recorded in three patients: one hepatocellular carcinoma and two cutaneous melanoma cases.

Study conclusions and caveats: At 0.1 to 3.0 mg/kg, clonal expansion of CD4+ and CD8+ blood T cells had occurred by week 6.

Assay used: immunoSEQ multiplex PCR; TCRdb lists only in-frame clones, some missing. The data contain approximately 70,000 clones, approximately 90% of them singletons. The CDR3 loop spans 14 amino acids. V lost 4 bases and J lost 9; bases outside the gene matches: 6. Germline V lookup: CDR1 SQVTM, CDR2 ANQGSEA. As concerns this clone: What it binds is not known.

The sequencing used CD4+ or CD8+ T cells sorted from blood, collected in a trial of the OX40 agonist ivuxolimab. The genes are TRBV29-1 and TRBJ1-6, with 10 bases that match TRBD1. This receptor was identified in an adult with an advanced solid tumor such as melanoma, head and neck, liver or kidney cancer. The CDR3 DNA reads as TGCAGCGTTGCCGCCGGGACAGGGGCTTCACCCCTCCACTTT. Translation: CSVAAGTGASPLHF.